This TCR beta chain was obtained from a study of Ad26.COV2.S vaccination and SARS-CoV-2 variants (dated by TCRdb to 2020 to 2023). The study in broad terms: Vaccine-arm donors were drawn from COV1001, a multicentre, randomized, double-blind, placebo-controlled phase I-IIa trial of Ad26.COV2.S in healthy adults. Investigators remained blinded to trial group allocation during experiments and outcome assessment. Participants in the trial were split at random into five groups of five each, receiving low-dose or high-dose Ad26.COV2.S once or twice, or else placebo on both occasions. Ad26.COV2.S was administered intramuscularly at 5 x 10^10 or 1 x 10^11 viral particles, either as a single shot or as two shots given 56 days apart. Sequencing of the TCRbeta repertoire served to evaluate the specificity and breadth of SARS-CoV-2-reactive T cell receptors following Ad26.COV2.S vaccination. A total of around 32 samples were included in the TCR-sequenced set, comprising around 20 Ad26.COV2.S vaccine recipients, 5 placebo recipients and 8 SARS-CoV-2 convalescent individuals. Beyond this particular receptor, the publication reports: Vaccine and placebo recipients had comparable non-spike TCR breadth, which fits with the vaccine containing only spike. The authors noted that the TCR breadth and depth analyses may have underestimated total T cell responses. Higher spike-specific TCR breadth was observed in Ad26.COV2.S recipients than in placebo recipients (P = 0.0014). The study was not powered to compare responses between vaccine doses or regimens. Substantial breadth of spike-specific CD8+ and CD4+ T cell responses was reported after vaccination.

V sheds 5 bases and J sheds 0 bases, leaving 11 bases between their ends. Per the germline V gene, SGHTA is the CDR1 and FQGNSA is the CDR2. Reading from cysteine to phenylalanine, the CDR3 counts 15 amino acids. Kept here is only the CDR3 DNA, which spans 45 bases and is read in frame from base 1. The immunoSEQ Assay was used to sequence TCRbeta CDR3 regions. After extraction, genomic DNA underwent amplification by bias-controlled multiplex PCR, followed by high-throughput sequencing. As for how the authors treated the data: To quantify the absolute abundance of every unique TCRbeta CDR3 region, sequences were collapsed and filtered. T cell fraction was estimated by normalizing TCRbeta template counts to usable DNA, which was measured by amplifying reference genes present in all nucleated cells. Repertoire TCRs were annotated as SARS-CoV-2-specific by exact matching of V gene, CDR3 amino acid sequence and J gene to a known reactive TCR set. The reference SARS-CoV-2 TCR set was derived from MIRA and filtered for enrichment in COVID-19-positive ImmuneCODE repertoires, a step that removed public or cross-reactive TCRs. Drawing on the MIRA antigens, annotated TCRs were analysed further at the level of specific ORF or position within ORF. Depth was the summed frequency of annotated unique rearrangements, while breadth was defined as annotated unique rearrangements over total unique productive rearrangements. TCR breadth was compared between groups using two-sided Wilcoxon rank-sum tests. Not all clones reach the TCRdb copy of this immuneACCESS table, which keeps in-frame sequences only. Checked studies attribute under half of the gap to unresolved V genes and leave the rest unexplained. Clone size and V and J calls were adopted from that table, with D and trimming inferred from the DNA. The sample table shows about 390,000 clones, and approximately 91% are seen once. Roughly 3% of the sample belongs to the ten largest clones.

A word on this clone: What antigen it recognizes has not been identified. No clone much larger than this one lies a single base away; base qualities are absent.

The treatment or condition label on this specimen signifies: roughly 18 received Ad26.COV2.S at low or high dose, single or two shots; about 5 received placebo; per-sample allocation not given. Repertoires of vaccine and placebo recipients were sequenced from samples collected on day 63 after the first injection. In Cohort 1b, about two dozen adults aged 18-55 years were enrolled at a single site in Boston, USA, between 29 July and 7 August 2020. As a vaccine, Ad26.COV2.S was a replication-incompetent adenovirus type 26 vector that expressed a prefusion-stabilized SARS-CoV-2 spike protein derived from the original Wuhan strain.

Recombination linked TRBV7-2 to TRBJ1-3, with the D gene not clear enough to name. Sequencing used peripheral blood, obtained in a trial of Ad26.COV2.S vaccine versus placebo. The clonotype originates from a person aged 18-60 years who received the Ad26.COV2.S COVID-19 vaccine or a placebo. The bases are TGTGCCAGCAGCCCCTGGGCGTCCTCTGGAAACACCATATATTTT. The encoded protein is CASSPWASSGNTIYF. Beyond the CDR3, the reference TRBV7-2 and TRBJ1-3 genes provide the residues; the full variable domain reads: GAGVSQSPSNKVTEKGKDVELRCDPISGHTALYWYRQSLGQGLEFLIYFQGNSAPDKSGLPSDRFSAERTGGSVSTLTIQRTQQEDSAVYLCASSPWASSGNTIYFGEGSWLTVV.